The sequence of this T cell receptor beta chain was determined in a study of blood T cells in healthy people across ages. This clonotype appeared a few times. A second PCR of 7 to 11 cycles used a sample-barcoded 5' primer and a J-beta primer mix. TCRdb reprocessed the 5' RACE reads via MiXCR and lists one record per CDR3 protein. In the table there are some 1.4 million distinct CDR3 sequences, 42% of which are singletons. Sample: blood. The sequence was collected from a woman under 30 in good health.

The CDR3 region is CSGGKSMNTEAFF. CDR3 nucleotide sequence: TGCAGCGGGGGGAAATCCATGAACACTGAAGCTTTCTTT. The V and J genes are TRBV29-1 and TRBJ1-1, with a possible D match to TRBD1 (5 bases). Trimming cost V 7 bases and J 0 bases, with 12 bases left between them. The germline V gene has CDR1 SQVTM and CDR2 ANQGSEA. This CDR3 is built from 13 residues.